The 11 T cell receptor beta chains below come from one sample, sequenced in a study of T cell changes during pregnancy in multiple sclerosis (dated by TCRdb to the late 2010s). Library preparation was by the immunoSEQ multiplex PCR assay. TCRdb obtained this table from immuneACCESS and retained in-frame rearrangements with V and J assigned. These tables miss some clones; where compared with another copy, unresolved V genes account for less than half of the shortfall, and the remainder is unexplained. The sample has roughly 48,000 clones on record, roughly 92% of them singletons. The top ten hold over 0.85% of the sample. The source was CD4+ T cells from peripheral blood mononuclear cells, collected in the second trimester of pregnancy. The receptor source for this set is a female donor in good health, enrolled as a control in a pregnancy study.

This chain connects TRBV7-9 to TRBJ1-2; D might be TRBD1 (6 bases). Germline assignment: CDR1 SEHNR and CDR2 FQNEAQ (reference sequence). V was clipped by 2 bases and J by 8 bases, with 21 bases between them. This CDR3 has 16 amino acids. The CDR3 bases are TGTGCCAGCAGCTTAACTTGGGACACCTCGGCGGAAGGCTACACCTTC. It codes for CASSLTWDTSAEGYTF.

CDR3 sequence (DNA): TGTGCCAGCAGTTTATCTTACAGGGTCACAGATACGCAGTATTTT. Translated: CASSLSYRVTDTQYF. This chain connects TRBV28 to TRBJ2-3; D perhaps matches TRBD1 (6 bases). Germline assignment: CDR1 MDHEN and CDR2 SYDVKM. Trimming took off 1 base at V and 2 bases at J, with 10 bases between the two ends. The CDR3 consists of 15 residues. Supplemented by reference TRBV28 and TRBJ2-3, the full variable domain reads DVKVTQSSRYLVKRTGEKVFLECVQDMDHENMFWYRQDPGLGLRLIYFSYDVKMKEKGDIPEGYSVSREKKERFSLILESASTNQTSMYLCASSLSYRVTDTQYFGPGTRLTVL.

J is TRBJ2-5 and V is TRBV28; D possibly corresponds to TRBD1 (6 bases). The CDR3 is 13 residues long. Germline V gene sequence: CDR1 MDHEN, CDR2 SYDVKM. V lost 6 bases to trimming and J lost 4 bases, with 12 bases between them. CDR3 region: CASRGTGLETQYF. The CDR3 bases are TGTGCCAGCAGGGGAACAGGGTTAGAGACCCAGTACTTC.

The chain recombines TRBV30 with TRBJ1-2; D unresolved. This CDR3 region has 12 residues. The V and J ends lost 0 bases and 7 bases respectively, with 9 bases between them. CDR1 and CDR2 from the germline V gene are GTSNPN and SVGIG (reference sequence). CDR3: CAWSVSRVGYTF. CDR3 nucleotides: TGTGCCTGGAGTGTAAGTCGGGTTGGCTACACCTTC. Full variable domain (rest looked up from reference TRBV30 and TRBJ1-2): SQTIHQWPATLVQPVGSPLSLECTVEGTSNPNLYWYRQAAGRGLQLLFYSVGIGQISSEVPQNLSASRPQDRQFILSSKKLLLSDSGFYLCAWSVSRVGYTFGSGTRLTVV.

This chain joins TRBV6-5 and TRBJ1-2, with TRBD1 matching 8 bases. In germline, CDR1 is MNHEY, CDR2 SVGAGI. Trimming at V came to 7 bases and at J to 5 bases, leaving 12 bases not matched to a gene. This CDR3 spans 15 amino acids. CDR3: CASTASPGTGYGYTF. CDR3 nucleotides: TGTGCCAGCACCGCCTCCCCCGGGACAGGATATGGCTACACCTTC.

The V gene is TRBV5-4, the J gene TRBJ1-2; 12 bases line up with TRBD1. CDR1 is SGHNT, CDR2 YYREEE, per germline (reference sequence). The CDR3 runs to 16 residues. V lost 3 bases to trimming and J lost 4 bases; unmatched junction nucleotides: 7. Here the CDR3 DNA reads TGTGCCAGCAGCTCAGCCTCGGGACAGGGGGCCTATGGCTACACCTTC. Protein product: CASSSASGQGAYGYTF.

CDR3 amino acids: CASSLGWRGDREQYF. CDR3 coding DNA: TGTGCCAGCAGCTTAGGTTGGCGGGGGGACCGCGAGCAGTACTTC. The chain recombines TRBV7-2 with TRBJ2-7; TRBD2 agrees at 8 bases. V was clipped by 1 base and J by 6 bases; unmatched bases: 8. This CDR3 is 15 amino acids long. Germline V gives CDR1 SGHTA, CDR2 FQGNSA.

The rearrangement links TRBV5-1 to TRBJ1-2; maybe TRBD1 (5 bases). The germline gives CDR1 SGHRS, CDR2 YFSETQ. The length of the CDR3 is 14 residues. With 5 bases removed from V and 5 bases from J, the gap between germline ends came to 16 bases. CDR3 nucleotides: TGCGCCAGCAGTGGGGGGACGCTTGGGTATGGCTACACCTTC. This translates into CASSGGTLGYGYTF.

This rearrangement joins TRBV30 to TRBJ2-7; D uncertain. Germline CDR1 is GTSNPN and CDR2 is SVGIG (reference sequence). The germline V and J ends were trimmed by 2 bases and 6 bases, with 11 bases remaining between them. The CDR3 sequence is 12 residues long. The CDR3 DNA reads as TGTGCCTGGAGTTACACGTCTCTCGAGCAGTACTTC. It yields the protein CAWSYTSLEQYF.

CDR3 bases: TGTGCTAGTGGTTTGGTAATGGGGCCGGAGACCCAGTACTTC. Its protein product is CASGLVMGPETQYF. The chain links TRBV12-5 to TRBJ2-5, with D perhaps TRBD1 (5 bases). Per germline, CDR1 LGHNT and CDR2 FRNRAP. V was trimmed by 0 bases and J by 5 bases, leaving 10 bases between them. This CDR3 has 14 residues.

For this clone: The sample contains more than one DNA sequence encoding this CDR3. CDR3 protein: CASRAGGSSYEQYF. CDR3 DNA: TGTGCCAGCAGGGCGGGAGGGAGCTCCTACGAGCAGTACTTC. This chain joins TRBV28 and TRBJ2-7, with 9 bases identical to TRBD2. Germline V gene lookup returns CDR1 MDHEN and CDR2 SYDVKM. The CDR3 has 14 amino acids. V shed 6 bases, J shed 0 bases, and the junction held 3 bases outside the gene matches. The full variable domain, rest sourced from reference TRBV28 and TRBJ2-7, is DVKVTQSSRYLVKRTGEKVFLECVQDMDHENMFWYRQDPGLGLRLIYFSYDVKMKEKGDIPEGYSVSREKKERFSLILESASTNQTSMYLCASRAGGSSYEQYFGPGTRLTVT.